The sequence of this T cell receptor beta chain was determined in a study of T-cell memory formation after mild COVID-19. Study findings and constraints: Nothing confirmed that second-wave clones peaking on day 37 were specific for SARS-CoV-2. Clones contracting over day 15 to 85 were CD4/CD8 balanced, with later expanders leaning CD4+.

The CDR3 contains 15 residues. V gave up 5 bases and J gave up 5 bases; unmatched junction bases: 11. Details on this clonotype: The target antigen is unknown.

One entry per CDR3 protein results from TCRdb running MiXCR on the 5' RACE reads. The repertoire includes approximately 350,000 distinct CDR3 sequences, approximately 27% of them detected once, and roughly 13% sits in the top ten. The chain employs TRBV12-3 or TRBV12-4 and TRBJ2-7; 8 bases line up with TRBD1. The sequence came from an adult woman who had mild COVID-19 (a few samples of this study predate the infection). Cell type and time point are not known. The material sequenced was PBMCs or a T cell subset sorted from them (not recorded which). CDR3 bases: TGTGCCAGCAGTCTGGTTCGGGACAGGAAAAACGAGCAGTACTTC. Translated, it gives CASSLVRDRKNEQYF.